A selection of T cell receptor beta chains follows, all from one sample in a study of neurological immune-mediated disorders. Via MiXCR, TCRdb re-called the 5' RACE reads, giving one row per CDR3 protein. The sample carries some 20,000 distinct CDR3 sequences, approximately 6.8% recorded once. The sequenced material came from CD8+ T cells from blood. The receptors shown here come from a woman aged 25 to 39 with HTLV-1-associated myelopathy (HAM/TSP). The CDR3 runs from the conserved cysteine through the conserved F or W. A D gene is named only where the DNA matches it firmly. Rows may omit the clone size; those that give it use once, few, many or a size class.

V	J	D	size	CDR3	DNA
TRBV2	TRBJ2-1	TRBD2	many	CASSHQTSGGADEQFF	TGTGCCAGCAGTCACCAGACTAGCGGGGGGGCTGATGAGCAGTTCTTC
TRBV5-6	TRBJ2-7	TRBD2	many	CASSLGTSGYEQYF	TGTGCCAGCAGCCTCGGGACTAGCGGGTACGAGCAGTACTTC
TRBV7-8	TRBJ2-7	NA	many	CASSLRRDYEQYF	TGTGCCAGCAGCTTAAGGAGGGACTACGAGCAGTACTTC
TRBV5-6	TRBJ1-5	TRBD1	many	CASSFGTGARPQHF	TGTGCCAGCAGCTTTGGGACAGGGGCCCGGCCCCAGCATTTT
TRBV2	TRBJ2-1	NA	many	CASSEAADYNEQFF	TGTGCCAGCAGTGAAGCTGCGGACTACAATGAGCAGTTCTTC
TRBV12-3/TRBV12-4	TRBJ2-1	TRBD2	many	CASSHSLGGGYNEQFF	TGTGCCAGCAGCCACTCCCTTGGGGGAGGGTACAATGAGCAGTTCTTC
TRBV20-1	TRBJ2-1	TRBD2	many	CSARDLLAGGPLPNEQFF	TGCAGTGCTAGAGATCTACTAGCGGGGGGGCCTTTACCCAATGAGCAGTTCTTC
TRBV20-1	TRBJ2-1	TRBD1	many	CSARIKGQGIFRAVEQFF	TGCAGTGCTAGAATTAAGGGACAGGGGATTTTCAGAGCGGTTGAGCAGTTCTTC
TRBV27	TRBJ2-3	NA	many	CASSLGTPGVYSTDTQYF	TGTGCCAGCAGTCTCGGGACCCCCGGCGTGTATAGCACAGATACGCAGTATTTT
TRBV14	TRBJ2-7	NA	many	CASSQNSWGSEQYF	TGTGCCAGCAGCCAAAATAGCTGGGGGTCCGAGCAGTACTTC
TRBV5-1	TRBJ2-1	TRBD1	many	CASSHTGGNEQFF	TGCGCCAGCAGCCACACAGGGGGCAATGAGCAGTTCTTC
TRBV6-4	TRBJ2-2	NA	many	CASSDRVAGELFF	TGTGCCAGCAGTGACAGGGTTGCCGGGGAGCTGTTTTTT
TRBV5-6	TRBJ2-3	TRBD1	many	CASSAGQGITDTQYF	TGTGCCAGCAGCGCGGGACAGGGGATCACAGATACGCAGTATTTT
TRBV5-1	TRBJ1-1	TRBD1	many	CASSRGQGDEAFF	TGCGCCAGCAGCCGGGGACAGGGAGATGAAGCTTTCTTT
TRBV5-5	TRBJ2-4	NA	many	CASSFIDKPPKNIQYF	TGTGCCAGCAGTTTTATAGACAAGCCGCCGAAAAACATTCAGTACTTC
TRBV5-1	TRBJ2-1	TRBD1	many	CASSTTGGSSYNEQFF	TGCGCCAGCAGCACTACAGGGGGGAGCTCCTACAATGAGCAGTTCTTC
TRBV12-3/TRBV12-4	TRBJ2-2	NA	many	CASSDTGTGELFF	TGTGCCAGCAGTGATACAGGGACCGGGGAGCTGTTTTTT
TRBV5-1	TRBJ1-1	NA	many	CASSFREEYTEAFF	TGCGCCAGCAGCTTCCGGGAAGAGTACACTGAAGCTTTCTTT
TRBV2	TRBJ2-5	NA	many	CASSTEDRRGETQYF	TGTGCCAGCAGCACCGAGGACAGGCGGGGGGAGACCCAGTACTTC
TRBV30	TRBJ1-1	NA	many	CAWRGGLATEAFF	TGTGCCTGGAGAGGAGGGTTAGCGACTGAAGCTTTCTTT
TRBV6-1	TRBJ2-7	NA	many	CATSLAGESGEQYF	TGTGCCACCTCCTTGGCAGGGGAGTCCGGCGAGCAGTACTTC
TRBV27	TRBJ2-3	TRBD1	many	CASSPGQIITDTQYF	TGTGCCAGCAGCCCGGGACAGATTATCACAGATACGCAGTATTTT
TRBV3-1	TRBJ1-1	NA	many	CASSQDPGPEAFF	TGTGCCAGCAGCCAAGATCCAGGCCCTGAAGCTTTCTTT
TRBV7-9	TRBJ1-2	NA	many	CASSILVGSGYGYTF	TGTGCCAGCAGCATCCTTGTCGGAAGTGGCTATGGCTACACCTTC
TRBV10-2	TRBJ1-5	NA	many	CASSGQAHQPQHF	TGCGCCAGCAGTGGGCAGGCACATCAGCCCCAGCATTTT
TRBV7-8	TRBJ2-2	NA	many	CASSPDRGSYTGELFF	TGTGCCAGCAGCCCCGATCGCGGATCCTACACCGGGGAGCTGTTTTTT
TRBV20-1	TRBJ1-5	NA	many	CSAREPGNQPQHF	TGCAGTGCTAGAGAACCCGGCAATCAGCCCCAGCATTTT
TRBV7-9	TRBJ2-1	NA	many	CASSPGTDPDIFF	TGTGCCAGCAGCCCCGGAACTGACCCCGATATTTTCTTC
TRBV10-3	TRBJ1-1	NA	medium-sized	CAISGDPVEMNTEAFF	TGTGCCATCAGTGGGGACCCCGTGGAGATGAACACTGAAGCTTTCTTT
TRBV30	TRBJ2-3	TRBD2	many	CAWSVTSAADTQYF	TGTGCCTGGAGTGTAACTAGCGCGGCAGATACGCAGTATTTT
TRBV7-8	TRBJ2-7	NA	many	CASSLRWGGVGSEQYF	TGTGCCAGCAGCCTTCGCTGGGGCGGGGTCGGTAGCGAGCAGTACTTC
TRBV7-9	TRBJ1-1	NA	many	CASSLGPVSNTEAFF	TGTGCCAGCAGCTTAGGTCCAGTTTCGAACACTGAAGCTTTCTTT
TRBV3-1	TRBJ2-7	TRBD1	many	CASSQGGGNHEQYF	TGTGCCAGCAGCCAAGGAGGGGGCAATCACGAGCAGTACTTC
TRBV20-1	TRBJ2-3	TRBD2	many	CSARRVWASGGARDLLDTQYF	TGCAGTGCTCGAAGGGTTTGGGCTAGCGGGGGGGCCCGGGATTTGTTAGATACGCAGTATTTT
TRBV9	TRBJ1-1	TRBD1	many	CASSVIGQGFPEAFF	TGTGCCAGCAGCGTCATTGGACAGGGGTTTCCTGAAGCTTTCTTT
TRBV7-9	TRBJ2-1	NA	many	CASSLFTEDEQFF	TGTGCCAGCAGCTTATTTACCGAAGATGAGCAGTTCTTC
TRBV20-1	TRBJ2-7	NA	medium-sized	CSARDYRYSYEQYF	TGCAGTGCTAGAGATTACAGGTACTCCTACGAGCAGTACTTC
TRBV5-6	TRBJ2-1	NA	many	CASTEGGGNEQFF	TGTGCCAGCACTGAGGGGGGGGGTAATGAGCAGTTCTTC
TRBV30	TRBJ2-7	NA	many	CAWGWGAEQYF	TGTGCCTGGGGCTGGGGTGCCGAGCAGTACTTC
TRBV27	TRBJ1-2	NA	NA	CASSPRSRDGYTF	TGTGCCAGCAGTCCAAGGTCCCGAGATGGCTACACCTTC
TRBV29-1	TRBJ2-1	TRBD1	many	CSVEIPGQGDEQFF	TGCAGCGTTGAAATCCCGGGACAGGGCGATGAGCAGTTCTTC
TRBV5-1	TRBJ1-2	NA	medium-sized	CASSLGATANYGYTF	TGCGCCAGCAGCTTGGGAGCGACAGCTAACTATGGCTACACCTTC
TRBV19	TRBJ2-7	TRBD2	many	CASSIETSGGYEQYF	TGTGCCAGTAGTATCGAGACTAGCGGGGGTTACGAGCAGTACTTC
TRBV7-2	TRBJ2-7	NA	many	CASSFSGYEQYF	TGTGCCAGCAGCTTCAGCGGTTACGAGCAGTACTTC
TRBV20-1	TRBJ2-7	TRBD1	many	CSARDRNSYEQYF	TGCAGTGCAAGGGACAGGAACTCCTACGAGCAGTACTTC
TRBV7-9	TRBJ2-7	TRBD1	many	CASSSSPGQYYEQYF	TGTGCCAGCAGCTCGTCACCGGGACAGTACTACGAGCAGTACTTC
TRBV20-1	TRBJ2-7	TRBD1	NA	CSATIDRVAYEQYF	TGCAGTGCTACCATAGACAGGGTGGCCTACGAGCAGTACTTC
TRBV27	TRBJ1-1	TRBD1	many	CASRTKPGQGRDNTEAFF	TGTGCCAGCAGAACAAAACCGGGACAGGGTCGAGATAACACTGAAGCTTTCTTT